This paragraph covers one TCR beta chain sequence. What it recognizes is unknown. PCR used 60 Vbeta primers and 13 Jbeta primers. Method: immunoSEQ multiplex PCR; TCRdb's copy keeps in-frame clones and lacks some. The sample lists approximately 150,000 clones; 70% to 90% were seen once. The data are from a study of cytomegalovirus exposure and HLA in healthy donors. Study findings and constraints: TCR beta chains associated with HLA were, in a later analysis, more clonally expanded than equally common others.

The V end was cut by 6 bases, the J end by 8 bases, with 20 bases between. The V gene's germline CDR1 is LNHDA and CDR2 SQIVND (reference sequence). The CDR3 is 15 residues long. The source material was PBMCs. This clonotype originated in a man under 40 in good health and CMV-seropositive. The J gene is TRBJ1-5, the V gene TRBV19, with D unresolved. The CDR3 region is CASSLGGRVLEPQHF. The CDR3, as DNA: TGTGCCAGTAGCCTCGGTGGGAGGGTTTTGGAGCCCCAGCATTTT.